Below are 29 T cell receptor beta chains sequenced from a single sample in a study of response to subunit inactivated influenza vaccine. TCRdb analysed the RT-PCR reads with MiXCR anew, one entry per CDR3 protein. The top ten clones hold less than 8.5% of a sample with approximately 230,000 distinct CDR3 sequences, approximately 12% of them seen once. The sample here was non-naive T cells sorted from PBMCs, taken roughly 2 weeks before vaccination. These receptors all come from a man over 45 who received an inactivated influenza vaccine.

V usage is TRBV6-2 or TRBV6-3 and J usage is TRBJ2-5, with 13 bases matching TRBD2. The germline V gene has CDR1 MNHEY and CDR2 SVGEGT. Trimming at V came to 4 bases and at J to 3 bases, leaving 2 bases not matched to a gene. The CDR3 is 15 residues long. This CDR3 is CASSSGTSGKETQYF. Written as DNA, the CDR3 is TGTGCCAGCAGTTCCGGGACTAGCGGGAAAGAGACCCAGTACTTC.

This clonotype appeared a few times. The chain couples TRBV6-1 to TRBJ1-1; D uncertain. Germline CDR1 and CDR2: MNHNS and SASEGT. The CDR3 is made up of 15 amino acids. Trimming pared 6 bases from V and 4 bases from J, leaving 18 bases between. This CDR3 reads CASSLQEGWGTEAFF. In DNA, the CDR3 is TGTGCCAGCAGCCTCCAGGAGGGCTGGGGCACTGAAGCTTTCTTT.

V usage is TRBV6-2 or TRBV6-3 and J usage is TRBJ2-5; TRBD2 agrees at 7 bases. The CDR3 runs to 14 residues. The V segment lost 7 bases and the J segment 6 bases; nucleotides outside the gene matches: 11. The germline gives CDR1 MNHEY, CDR2 SVGEGT. This CDR3 reads CASMSGGSGQTQYF. CDR3 nucleotide sequence: TGTGCCAGCATGTCGGGGGGTAGCGGTCAGACCCAGTACTTC.

This clonotype has ten or more counts. The gene calls are TRBV11-1 and TRBJ1-5; 9 positions match TRBD1. V shed 1 base and J 1 base; nucleotides not matched to a gene: 5. CDR1 is SGHAT and CDR2 is FQDESV in the germline V gene (reference sequence). The CDR3 has 17 amino acids. The CDR3 DNA reads as TGTGCCAGCAGCTTAGGGACAGGGGCGACCAGCAATCAGCCCCAGCATTTT. As protein: CASSLGTGATSNQPQHF.

The chain couples TRBV7-2 to TRBJ2-1, with 9 nucleotides matching TRBD2. The CDR3 contains 16 residues. The V gene end was trimmed by 4 bases and the J gene end by 3 bases; junction bases not matched to a gene: 7. CDR1 is SGHTA, CDR2 FQGNSA, per germline. CDR3 amino acids: CASSSSGRTFYNEQFF. The CDR3 region has the DNA TGTGCCAGCAGCTCAAGCGGGAGGACATTCTACAATGAGCAGTTCTTC.

This clonotype was seen more than once but under ten times. V gene TRBV6-1 combines with J gene TRBJ2-5; weak D call: TRBD1 (5 bases). Germline values: CDR1 MNHNS, CDR2 SASEGT. V lost 6 bases to trimming and J lost 5 bases, with 16 bases between them. The CDR3 length is 14 residues. The CDR3 is CASSMDIFSETQYF. CDR3 DNA sequence: TGTGCCAGCAGCATGGACATATTTTCCGAGACCCAGTACTTC.

A few counts support this clonotype. The chain has TRBV27 and TRBJ2-1; maybe TRBD1 (5 bases). The V gene lost 3 bases and the J gene lost 5 bases, with 8 bases spanning the gap. This CDR3 has 13 amino acids. The germline CDR1 and CDR2 sequences are MNHEY and SMNVEV (reference sequence). The CDR3 is CASSFLGDNEQFF. CDR3 in DNA: TGTGCCAGCAGTTTTTTAGGGGACAATGAGCAGTTCTTC.

This clonotype was seen at least ten times. The chain uses TRBV28 and TRBJ2-1; 14 bases fit TRBD2. The germline gives CDR1 MDHEN, CDR2 SYDVKM. The V gene end was trimmed by 6 bases and the J gene end by 8 bases; junction bases not matched to a gene: 12. The CDR3 totals 17 residues. CDR3 sequence (DNA): TGTGCCAGCAGAAGAGACCCCCGGACTAGCGGGAGGTATGAGCAGTTCTTC. Translated, it gives CASRRDPRTSGRYEQFF.

This clonotype was seen ten or more times. This chain links TRBV2 with TRBJ1-4, with a possible D match to TRBD1 (6 bases). Deletions cut 8 bases from V and 8 bases from J, with 12 bases between. Per the germline V gene, CDR1 is SNHLY and CDR2 is FYNNEI. The CDR3 is 12 amino acids. The CDR3 nucleotides are TGTGCCAGCCGTAAACAGGGCGAAAAACTGTTTTTT. Its translation is CASRKQGEKLFF.

The CDR3 DNA reads as TGTGCCAGCAGCTTAGGCATACGGGACGAGCAGTACTTC. Translated: CASSLGIRDEQYF. This chain joins TRBV7-6 and TRBJ2-7; no reliable D call. V lost 1 base and J lost 5, with 9 bases in between. This CDR3 is 13 amino acids long. The V gene's germline CDR1 is SGHVS and CDR2 FNYEAQ.

This clonotype was picked up a small number of times. This chain joins TRBV12-3 or TRBV12-4 and TRBJ1-5; D gene unclear. This CDR3 contains 15 residues. V was clipped by 5 bases and J by 2 bases, with 13 bases between them. CDR3 residues: CASSPSPQGNQPQHF. The CDR3 DNA reads TGTGCCAGCAGTCCTTCCCCGCAGGGCAATCAGCCCCAGCATTTT.

This clonotype was counted many times. V gene TRBV29-1 combines with J gene TRBJ2-5; TRBD2 aligns across 8 bases. J lost 5 bases, V lost 8 bases, and 7 bases had no gene match. The CDR3 runs to 12 residues. The germline V gene has CDR1 SQVTM and CDR2 ANQGSEA. The CDR3 is CSSGGGHETQYF. The CDR3 nucleotides are TGCAGCTCGGGGGGGGGACATGAGACCCAGTACTTC.

In its sample, this clonotype was seen many times. The rearrangement uses TRBV29-1 and TRBJ2-7, with D hard to call. Germline assignment: CDR1 SQVTM and CDR2 ANQGSEA. With 4 bases removed from V and 1 base from J, the gap between germline ends came to 8 bases. This CDR3 spans 12 amino acids. CDR3 in amino acids: CSVGSASYEQYF. As DNA, the CDR3 is TGCAGCGTTGGTTCCGCTTCCTACGAGCAGTACTTC.

The V and J genes are TRBV6-2 or TRBV6-3 and TRBJ2-5; TRBD2 matches at 13 bases. With 4 bases clipped from V and 5 bases from J, the junction kept 7 bases outside the gene matches. This CDR3 region has 16 residues. Germline assignment: CDR1 MNHEY and CDR2 SVGEGT. DNA for the CDR3: TGTGCCAGCAGTTTCGGACTAGCGGGAGCTTCGGAGACCCAGTACTTC. This translates into CASSFGLAGASETQYF.

The sample holds many counts of this clonotype. The genes are TRBV24-1 and TRBJ1-2; D unclear. The CDR3 length is 11 residues. Germline values: CDR1 KGHDR, CDR2 SFDVKD. V lost 4 bases, J lost 4 bases, and 3 bases lay in between. Here the CDR3 reads CATSDPYGYTF. The CDR3 nucleotides are TGTGCCACCAGTGACCCCTATGGCTACACCTTC.

This rearrangement joins TRBV15 to TRBJ2-7; no firm D call. This CDR3 region has 15 residues. V dropped 0 bases and J dropped 0 bases, with 9 bases sitting between them. From germline, CDR1 is LNHNV and CDR2 YYDKDF (reference sequence). In DNA, the CDR3 is TGTGCCACCAGCAGAGAACGATCCAGCTCCTACGAGCAGTACTTC. Translation: CATSRERSSSYEQYF. The full variable domain, with the rest looked up from reference TRBV15 and TRBJ2-7, is DAMVIQNPRYQVTQFGKPVTLSCSQTLNHNVMYWYQQKSSQAPKLLFHYYDKDFNNEADTPDNFQSRRPNTSFCFLDIRSPGLGDTAMYLCATSRERSSSYEQYFGPGTRLTVT.

This clonotype was observed a few times. The chain links TRBV28 to TRBJ2-7; 12 nucleotides agree with TRBD1. The CDR3 is 14 amino acids. Per the germline V gene, CDR1 is MDHEN and CDR2 is SYDVKM. V was clipped by 6 bases and J by 7 bases; unmatched bases: 7. The CDR3 DNA reads as TGTGCCAGCAGACCCGGGACAGGGGGCAGGGAGCAGTACTTC. It codes for CASRPGTGGREQYF.

This clonotype was detected only a few times. The V gene is TRBV27, the J gene TRBJ1-1; no reliable D call. Germline assignment: CDR1 MNHEY and CDR2 SMNVEV (reference sequence). V was trimmed by 2 bases and J by 4 bases, leaving 8 bases between them. CDR3 size: 13 residues. The CDR3 region has the DNA TGTGCCAGCAGTTTAGACATATTCACTGAAGCTTTCTTT. Protein: CASSLDIFTEAFF.

This clonotype was counted between two and nine times. The chain employs TRBV5-1 and TRBJ2-1, with 12 positions matching TRBD2. V was pared by 0 bases and J by 9 bases, with 4 bases of the junction left unmatched. The V gene's germline CDR1 is SGHRS and CDR2 YFSETQ. The CDR3 is made up of 15 amino acids. CDR3 sequence: CASSLDTSGGREQFF. The CDR3 region has the DNA TGCGCCAGCAGCTTGGATACTAGCGGGGGGCGTGAGCAGTTCTTC.

This clonotype was found many times. The chain has TRBV12-3 or TRBV12-4 and TRBJ1-5; 11 nucleotides agree with TRBD1. There are 19 residues in the CDR3. Trimming cost V 6 bases and J 2 bases; bases outside gene matches: 15. The CDR3 DNA sequence: TGTGCCAGCAGCAGCGCCGGACAGGGGGCTCATTGGGGCAATCAGCCCCAGCATTTT. Its translation is CASSSAGQGAHWGNQPQHF.

This clonotype was recorded at least ten times. The V call is TRBV9, the J call TRBJ2-5; TRBD2 agrees at 7 bases. With V trimmed by 4 bases and J by 0 bases, 6 bases remained unmatched. The CDR3 contains 15 residues. The V gene's germline CDR1 is SGDLS and CDR2 YYNGEE. CDR3 residues: CASSFGTINQETQYF. The CDR3 nucleotides are TGTGCCAGCAGCTTCGGGACTATCAACCAAGAGACCCAGTACTTC.

This clonotype has ten or more counts. The gene calls are TRBV20-1 and TRBJ2-5; 7 nucleotides line up with TRBD1. V dropped 6 bases and J dropped 1; count of bases not matched to a gene: 8. This CDR3 contains 14 residues. The germline V gene has CDR1 DFQATT and CDR2 SNEGSKA (reference sequence). The CDR3 loop is CSASKGTAQETQYF. DNA of the CDR3: TGCAGTGCCAGTAAAGGGACAGCCCAAGAGACCCAGTACTTC.

This clonotype has a handful of counts. This chain joins TRBV9 and TRBJ2-1; 9 nucleotides line up with TRBD2. V shed 3 bases, J shed 9 bases, and the junction held 10 bases outside the gene matches. Germline-derived CDR1 and CDR2 are SGDLS and YYNGEE. This CDR3 region has 15 residues. The chain's CDR3 is CASSAAGTSHSEQFF. The CDR3 region has the DNA TGTGCCAGCAGCGCCGCCGGGACTAGCCACAGTGAGCAGTTCTTC.

This clonotype was detected only a few times. This chain links TRBV6-2 or TRBV6-3 with TRBJ1-5, with 12 bases matching TRBD1. Germline V gene data show CDR1 as MNHEY and CDR2 as SVGEGT. The ends lost 7 bases at V and 5 bases at J; junction bases unmatched: 6. The CDR3 loop spans 15 amino acids. CDR3 sequence (DNA): TGTGCCAGCAAACAGGGACAGGGGGCCTATCAGCCCCAGCATTTT. This codes for CASKQGQGAYQPQHF.

This clonotype was picked up a small number of times. The gene calls are TRBV7-9 and TRBJ1-5; no reliable D call. This CDR3 spans 16 amino acids. Germline-derived CDR1 and CDR2 are SEHNR and FQNEAQ (reference sequence). V lost 1 base and J lost 4, with 14 bases in between. This CDR3 reads CASSLGVGSINQPQHF. For the CDR3, the DNA is TGTGCCAGCAGCTTAGGAGTCGGATCGATTAATCAGCCCCAGCATTTT.

The rearrangement joins TRBV20-1 to TRBJ2-1, with TRBD2 matching 7 bases. Looked up from germline, CDR1 is DFQATT and CDR2 is SNEGSKA (reference sequence). Trimming at V came to 0 bases and at J to 0 bases, leaving 8 bases not matched to a gene. The CDR3 spans 17 residues. The CDR3 DNA follows: TGCAGTGCTAGAGATCCTGGAGGCGGGAGCTCCTACAATGAGCAGTTCTTC. Protein sequence: CSARDPGGGSSYNEQFF.

The V gene is TRBV4-3, the J gene TRBJ1-1, with D possibly being TRBD1 (5 bases). Germline assignment: CDR1 LGHNA and CDR2 YSLEER. The V end was cut by 0 bases, the J end by 7 bases, with 12 bases between. This CDR3 is built from 14 residues. CDR3 bases: TGCGCCAGCAGCCAAGACTGGGGGACCGGTGAAGCTTTCTTT. Its protein is CASSQDWGTGEAFF.

This clonotype appeared many times. J is TRBJ2-2 and V is TRBV27; TRBD2 agrees at 12 bases. The V segment lost 5 bases and the J segment 4 bases; nucleotides outside the gene matches: 2. The CDR3 spans 15 residues. Germline CDR1 and CDR2: MNHEY and SMNVEV (reference sequence). The CDR3 spells CASSLAGGTTGELFF. As DNA, the CDR3 is TGTGCCAGCAGTCTAGCGGGGGGGACCACCGGGGAGCTGTTTTTT.

V gene TRBV12-3 or TRBV12-4 combines with J gene TRBJ2-7; 7 bases map to TRBD2. Unmatched junction bases numbered 8, after V lost 4 bases and J lost 2 bases. The CDR3 is 15 amino acids. The CDR3 bases are TGTGCCAGCAGTTGGCTAGCGGAGGGCACCTACGAGCAGTACTTC. Protein: CASSWLAEGTYEQYF.